The 25 T cell receptor beta chains given below trace back to one sample, sequenced in a study of T cells in Graves' hyperthyroidism and ophthalmopathy. RNA transcripts provided the source from which TCR beta CDR3 regions were amplified. RT-PCR in the first round (using the HTBI primer set) targeted the TCR CDR3. TCRdb used MiXCR to reprocess the multiplex PCR reads, holding one entry per CDR3 protein. The table includes roughly 510,000 distinct CDR3 sequences, 40% to 55% detected once. Source material: peripheral blood or thyroid tissue (not recorded which). All receptors come from an adult woman with Graves' disease, either hyperthyroidism or ophthalmopathy (not recorded which).

This clonotype was seen only a few times. This chain connects TRBV9 to TRBJ2-5; 11 bases agree with TRBD2. The length of the CDR3 is 17 residues. The germline CDR1 and CDR2 sequences are SGDLS and YYNGEE. The trim removed 3 bases at V and 0 bases at J, leaving 7 bases unmatched. Here the CDR3 reads CASSDPRGLADQETQYF. CDR3 sequence (DNA): TGTGCCAGCAGCGACCCGAGGGGACTAGCGGACCAAGAGACCCAGTACTTC.

V gene TRBV19 combines with J gene TRBJ1-5; TRBD1 matches at 9 bases. Germline CDR1 and CDR2: LNHDA and SQIVND (reference sequence). The CDR3 length is 13 residues. After removal of 9 bases from V and 3 bases from J, the junction contained 3 bases not matched to a gene. CDR3: CASGTGPNQPQHF. The CDR3 bases are TGTGCCAGCGGGACAGGGCCCAATCAGCCCCAGCATTTT.

This clonotype was counted many times. The chain couples TRBV19 to TRBJ1-3; TRBD1 is a possible D gene (5 bases). This CDR3 comprises 13 residues. Germline-derived CDR1 and CDR2 are LNHDA and SQIVND (reference sequence). The germline V and J ends were trimmed by 3 bases and 11 bases, with 14 bases remaining between them. CDR3 loop: CASSMGTRRAIYF. The CDR3 DNA reads TGTGCCAGTAGTATGGGGACGCGGAGAGCCATATATTTT.

This clonotype has a count of ten or more. This CDR3 reads CATSRDEGQGAGYEQYF. In DNA, the CDR3 is TGTGCCACCAGCAGAGATGAGGGACAGGGGGCAGGGTACGAGCAGTACTTC. This chain uses TRBV15 with TRBJ2-7, with TRBD1 identical over 12 bases. The trim removed 0 bases at V and 4 bases at J, leaving 7 bases unmatched. Germline V gene lookup returns CDR1 LNHNV and CDR2 YYDKDF (reference sequence). The CDR3 extends over 17 amino acids.

This clonotype showed up just a few times. The rearrangement uses TRBV7-9 and TRBJ2-2; 10 positions agree with TRBD2. V lost 3 bases and J lost 5; bases outside the gene matches: 12. Germline loops: CDR1 SEHNR, CDR2 FQNEAQ (reference sequence). This CDR3 has 18 residues. Written as DNA, the CDR3 is TGTGCCAGCAGCTTGCTCCTACTAGCGGGAATGGGTACCGGGGAGCTGTTTTTT. It yields the protein CASSLLLLAGMGTGELFF.

This clonotype was detected many times. This chain links TRBV10-3 with TRBJ2-7; the match to TRBD1 covers 7 bases. Germline CDR1 is ENHRY and CDR2 is SYGVKD. V gave up 7 bases and J gave up 0 bases; unmatched junction bases: 6. CDR3 size: 14 residues. The CDR3, as DNA: TGTGCCATCAATCCGACAGGGACCTCCTACGAGCAGTACTTC. Encoded protein: CAINPTGTSYEQYF.

This clonotype was recorded at least ten times. The chain links TRBV7-2 to TRBJ1-5, with no clear D. Germline CDR1 and CDR2: SGHTA and FQGNSA. The CDR3 has 14 amino acids. With 4 bases removed from V and 7 bases from J, the gap between germline ends came to 14 bases. CDR3 residues: CASSYTFVGQPQHF. The CDR3 bases are TGTGCCAGCAGCTATACATTTGTCGGGCAGCCCCAGCATTTT.

This clonotype was seen repeatedly, ten times or more. The chain joins TRBV7-6 to TRBJ2-5, with 7 nucleotides matching TRBD2. The germline gives CDR1 SGHVS, CDR2 FNYEAQ. Trimming at V came to 2 bases and at J to 7 bases, leaving 10 bases not matched to a gene. This CDR3 has 15 amino acids. The CDR3 reads CASSLSGRGAGTQYF. The CDR3 nucleotides read TGTGCCAGCAGCTTAAGTGGGAGGGGAGCCGGGACCCAGTACTTC.

This clonotype was recorded once. This sequence joins TRBV18 and TRBJ2-5; D is possibly TRBD1 or TRBD2 (5 bases each). The last part of the DNA fits TRBJ2-7 better; the J call may be wrong. The CDR3 is 15 amino acids. Germline CDR1 reads KGHSH; CDR2 reads LQKENI. The CDR3 sequence: CASSPGRQPVYEQYF. CDR3 nucleotides: TGTGCCAGCTCACCAGGGAGACAGCCAGTTTACGAGCAGTACTTC.

The V call is TRBV7-9, the J call TRBJ2-7, with D unclear. The DNA end favors TRBJ2-1, so the J call may be wrong. Germline CDR1 is SEHNR and CDR2 is FQNEAQ (reference sequence). The CDR3 extends over 12 amino acids. CDR3 bases: TGTGCCAGCAGCAGACTGGCGAATGAGCAGTTCTTC. Translation: CASSRLANEQFF.

This clonotype occurred a few times. The chain employs TRBV7-2 and TRBJ1-5; D unresolved. V lost 5 bases, J lost 0 bases, and 8 bases lay in between. CDR1 is SGHTA and CDR2 is FQGNSA in the germline V gene. This CDR3 comprises 14 residues. The CDR3 DNA is TGTGCCAGCAGCCCCTTATATAGCAATCAGCCCCAGCATTTT. Translated, it gives CASSPLYSNQPQHF.

The chain links TRBV10-3 to TRBJ2-5; D might be TRBD1 or TRBD2, each matching 5 bases. Trimming removed 3 bases at V and 0 bases at J, with 20 bases between. Germline CDR1 and CDR2: ENHRY and SYGVKD. This CDR3 is built from 18 residues. The CDR3 bases are TGTGCCATCAGTGACCCACCGAGGGTTCAGGGCTACCAAGAGACCCAGTACTTC. Protein product: CAISDPPRVQGYQETQYF.

At least ten counts were recorded for this clonotype. This rearrangement joins TRBV29-1 to TRBJ1-1, with D uncertain. There are 14 residues in the CDR3. Trimming took off 7 bases at V and 1 base at J, with 16 bases between the two ends. Germline loops: CDR1 SQVTM, CDR2 ANQGSEA. This CDR3 is CSGSITGRNTEAFF. DNA for the CDR3: TGCAGCGGGTCAATCACCGGTAGGAACACTGAAGCTTTCTTT.

The chain uses TRBV10-1 and TRBJ2-5; 8 positions agree with TRBD1. The junction had 5 bases not matched to a gene; V was cut back by 3 bases and J by 5 bases. CDR3 length: 14 residues. Germline V gene sequence: CDR1 WNHNN, CDR2 SYGVQD (reference sequence). Here the CDR3 reads CASSDGTGSETQYF. As DNA, the CDR3 is TGCGCCAGCAGTGACGGGACAGGCTCGGAGACCCAGTACTTC.

This clonotype was detected only a few times. V gene TRBV11-2 combines with J gene TRBJ1-2, with D maybe TRBD1 (5 bases). In germline, CDR1 is SGHAT, CDR2 FQNNGV. V was pared by 0 bases and J by 2 bases, with 10 bases between. CDR3 length equals 15 residues. CDR3: CASSLERGANYGYTF. In DNA, the CDR3 is TGTGCCAGCAGCTTAGAAAGGGGCGCCAACTATGGCTACACCTTC.

The V call is TRBV6-1, the J call TRBJ2-2; unclear D gene. Between the trimmed V and J ends, which lost 6 bases and 2 bases, there was a span of 16 bases. The germline V gene encodes CDR1 MNHNS and CDR2 SASEGT. The CDR3 has 16 residues. The CDR3 is CASRPRAGRNTGELFF. As DNA, the CDR3 is TGTGCCAGCAGACCCCGGGCAGGTCGAAACACCGGGGAGCTGTTTTTT.

The chain is built from TRBV12-3 or TRBV12-4 and TRBJ2-5, with D perhaps being TRBD1 or TRBD2 (6 bases each). V was pared by 6 bases and J by 4 bases, with 15 bases between. This CDR3 contains 14 residues. CDR3 residues: CASSQKGGPETQYF. CDR3 in DNA: TGTGCCAGCAGCCAAAAAGGGGGGCCAGAGACCCAGTACTTC.

There are many counts of this clonotype. The CDR3 sequence is CASSFLDRVSNTEAFF. CDR3 in DNA: TGTGCCAGCAGCTTCCTAGACAGGGTTTCGAACACTGAAGCTTTCTTT. The rearrangement links TRBV7-2 to TRBJ1-1; 7 positions match TRBD1. The trim removed 3 bases at V and 1 base at J, leaving 8 bases unmatched. Per the germline V gene, CDR1 is SGHTA and CDR2 is FQGNSA. This CDR3 contains 16 residues.

This clonotype was recorded at least ten times. The genes are TRBV7-9 and TRBJ2-1, with D possibly being TRBD1 or TRBD2 (5 bases each). The V and J ends lost 5 bases and 9 bases respectively, with 11 bases between them. The CDR3 sequence is 12 residues long. Germline CDR1 is SEHNR and CDR2 is FQNEAQ (reference sequence). The CDR3 here is CASSPGTPEQFF. In DNA, the CDR3 is TGTGCCAGCAGCCCAGGGACCCCTGAGCAGTTCTTC. The entire variable domain, with the rest obtained from reference TRBV7-9 and TRBJ2-1, is as follows: DTGVSQNPRHKITKRGQNVTFRCDPISEHNRLYWYRQTLGQGPEFLTYFQNEAQLEKSRLLSDRFSAERPKGSFSTLEIQRTEQGDSAMYLCASSPGTPEQFFGPGTRLTVL.

The chain is built from TRBV10-3 and TRBJ1-5; the match to TRBD1 covers 10 bases. V shed 11 bases and J 7 bases; nucleotides not matched to a gene: 8. Germline loops: CDR1 ENHRY, CDR2 SYGVKD. The CDR3 is 13 amino acids. The chain's CDR3 is CAVADRGFQPQHF. The CDR3, as DNA: TGTGCCGTTGCGGACAGGGGGTTCCAGCCCCAGCATTTT.

With respect to this clonotype: The CDR3 does not close with the conserved phenylalanine or tryptophan, likely indicating a read error. The DNA is omitted, as the CDR3 cannot be located on it reliably, and the CDR3 follows TCRdb's listing. The rearrangement links TRBV7-2 to TRBJ1-4; no check of the table's D call, TRBD1, against the DNA was made. CDR1 is SGHTA and CDR2 is FQGNSA in the germline V gene. Termini included, the CDR3 measures 12 amino acids. The chain's CDR3 is CASSQDPGRSNY.

At least ten counts were recorded for this clonotype. The chain combines TRBV29-1 with TRBJ1-3, with D possibly TRBD1 on 6 matching bases. Per germline, CDR1 SQVTM and CDR2 ANQGSEA. V was clipped by 7 bases and J by 2 bases, with 15 bases between them. The CDR3 runs 14 residues. Here the CDR3 DNA reads TGCAGCGCAACCCCGGACAGACCTGGAAACACCATATATTTT. The encoded protein is CSATPDRPGNTIYF. The whole variable domain, remainder taken from reference TRBV29-1 and TRBJ1-3, is SAVISQKPSRDICQRGTSLTIQCQVDSQVTMMFWYRQQPGQSLTLIATANQGSEATYESGFVIDKFPISRPNLTFSTLTVSNMSPEDSSIYLCSATPDRPGNTIYFGEGSWLTVV.

This clonotype was recorded many times. The CDR3 DNA sequence: TGTGCCATCAGTGAGCGGGGGGCCCCCTACGAGCAGTACTTC. This sequence encodes CAISERGAPYEQYF. The rearrangement joins TRBV10-3 to TRBJ2-7; tentative D call: TRBD2 (7 bases). The CDR3 covers 14 residues. Trimming took 2 bases from V and 2 from J, leaving 10 bases between them. Germline lookup yields CDR1 ENHRY and CDR2 SYGVKD.

This clonotype was seen many times. V and J are TRBV5-1 and TRBJ1-1; D gene unclear. CDR3 length: 14 amino acids. Trimming removed 0 bases from V and 1 base from J, with 7 bases in between. Germline CDR1 SGHRS, CDR2 YFSETQ. CDR3 loop: CASSLAARNTEAFF. In DNA, the CDR3 is TGCGCCAGCAGCTTGGCCGCCCGGAACACTGAAGCTTTCTTT. The complete variable domain, with remaining parts taken from reference TRBV5-1 and TRBJ1-1, reads KAGVTQTPRYLIKTRGQQVTLSCSPISGHRSVSWYQQTPGQGLQFLFEYFSETQRNKGNFPGRFSGRQFSNSRSEMNVSTLELGDSALYLCASSLAARNTEAFFGQGTRLTVV.

V and J are TRBV2 and TRBJ1-3; D is unresolved. Trimming took off 6 bases at V and 0 bases at J, with 12 bases between the two ends. From germline, CDR1 is SNHLY and CDR2 FYNNEI. The CDR3 extends over 15 amino acids. The CDR3 coding sequence is TGTGCCAGCAGCCTAGGACGGGTCTCTGGAAACACCATATATTTT. Protein: CASSLGRVSGNTIYF.